In this sample, the clone carrying this T cell receptor (beta chain) turned up a few times. V trimming: 5 bases; J trimming: 7 bases; junction bases outside the gene matches: 13. This CDR3 is built from 16 residues. CDR1 LNHDA and CDR2 SQIVND come from the germline V gene (reference sequence). This specimen belongs to a study of glioma-infiltrating T cells after dendritic cell vaccination. Specified time point: after dendritic cell vaccination, including at tumor progression/relapse. Generated by immunoSEQ multiplex PCR, the TCRdb table keeps only in-frame clones and is missing some. The sample has approximately 50,000 clones; around nine tenths are singletons.

The sample consisted of blood, taken after dendritic cell vaccination. The clonotype comes from a human donor with glioblastoma. This chain links TRBV19 with TRBJ2-2; 7 nucleotides agree with TRBD1. The chain's CDR3 is CASSARTGVNGGELFF. In DNA form, the CDR3 reads TGTGCCAGTAGTGCTCGGACAGGAGTGAATGGCGGGGAGCTGTTTTTT. The whole variable domain, filled in from reference TRBV19 and TRBJ2-2, reads DGGITQSPKYLFRKEGQNVTLSCEQNLNHDAMYWYRQDPGQGLRLIYYSQIVNDFQKGDIAEGYSVSREKKESFPLTVTSAQKNPTAFYLCASSARTGVNGGELFFGEGSRLTVL.